The 30 T cell receptor beta chains in this list originate from one sample, sequenced in a study of blood T cells in healthy people across ages. A second PCR of roughly 7 to 11 cycles used a sample-barcoded 5' primer and a J-beta primer mix. TCRdb redid the calling of the 5' RACE reads with MiXCR, one entry per CDR3 protein. The sample consists of 790,000 or so distinct CDR3 sequences, about 42% of them appearing once. Material for sequencing was blood. The source is an elderly man in good health.

V usage is TRBV6-6 and J usage is TRBJ2-4, with D perhaps matching TRBD2 (5 bases). From germline, CDR1 is MNHNY and CDR2 SVGAGI (reference sequence). The CDR3 length is 15 residues. Trimming shortened V by 2 bases and J by 8 bases, and 16 bases separated the two germline ends. CDR3 sequence: CASSYGPLGDDIQYF. The DNA of the CDR3 is TGTGCCAGCAGTTACGGTCCCCTCGGGGATGACATTCAGTACTTC.

This clonotype was seen just once. This rearrangement joins TRBV14 to TRBJ2-1; a possible D gene is TRBD2 (5 bases). Germline CDR1 and CDR2: SGHDN and FVKESK. The CDR3 is 17 residues long. V lost 1 base, J lost 4 bases, and 17 bases lay in between. The chain's CDR3 is CASSQVSPGDVYNEQFF. CDR3 DNA: TGTGCCAGCAGCCAAGTATCCCCCGGGGATGTATACAATGAGCAGTTCTTC. The full variable domain, rest sourced from reference TRBV14 and TRBJ2-1, is EAGVTQFPSHSVIEKGQTVTLRCDPISGHDNLYWYRRVMGKEIKFLLHFVKESKQDESGMPNNRFLAERTGGTYSTLKVQPAELEDSGVYFCASSQVSPGDVYNEQFFGPGTRLTVL.

This clonotype appeared a few times. This chain joins TRBV28 and TRBJ1-6, with 9 positions matching TRBD1. Germline V lookup: CDR1 MDHEN, CDR2 SYDVKM. The CDR3 has 16 amino acids. Trimming cost V 5 bases and J 5 bases; bases outside gene matches: 7. The chain's CDR3 is CASSPGQGINNSPLHF. The CDR3 nucleotides are TGTGCCAGCAGTCCGGGACAGGGCATAAATAATTCACCCCTCCACTTT.

This clonotype was seen ten or more times. The CDR3 sequence: CSVDMDSAQYF. The CDR3 region has the DNA TGCAGCGTTGACATGGACTCAGCTCAGTACTTC. This chain joins TRBV29-1 and TRBJ2-7; D may be TRBD2 (5 bases). The CDR3 is 11 amino acids. The germline CDR1 and CDR2 sequences are SQVTM and ANQGSEA. V lost 3 bases to trimming and J lost 10 bases, with 13 bases between them.

The table lists this clonotype with a few counts. The chain links TRBV15 to TRBJ2-5; a possible D gene is TRBD1 (6 bases). Judging by the DNA end, TRBJ2-7 fits better; the J call may be wrong. Germline CDR1 LNHNV, CDR2 YYDKDF (reference sequence). This CDR3 has 14 residues. CDR3 residues: CATSRDRGPYEQYF. CDR3 in DNA: TGTGCCACCAGCAGAGACAGGGGCCCCTACGAGCAGTACTTC.

This clonotype was counted between two and nine times. Here the CDR3 reads CASSGGLAVLEQYF. The CDR3 bases are TGTGCCAGCAGTGGGGGACTAGCAGTGCTCGAGCAGTACTTC. V usage is TRBV6-5 and J usage is TRBJ2-5; TRBD2 matches 9 bases. The J call may be in error: the DNA end matches TRBJ2-7 better. Germline values: CDR1 MNHEY, CDR2 SVGAGI. The CDR3 loop spans 14 amino acids.

V is TRBV5-5 and J is TRBJ2-1, with D tentatively TRBD1 (5 bases). Germline-derived CDR1 and CDR2 are SGHKS and YYEKEE (reference sequence). V was trimmed by 3 bases and J by 1 base, leaving 11 bases between them. This CDR3 is built from 15 residues. Written as DNA, the CDR3 is TGTGCCAGCAGCTACCAGGGTCTATCCTACAATGAGCAGTTCTTC. Its translation is CASSYQGLSYNEQFF.

The chain recombines TRBV11-1 with TRBJ1-1; D call uncertain. This CDR3 is built from 15 residues. The germline CDR1 and CDR2 sequences are SGHAT and FQDESV (reference sequence). V was shortened by 3 bases and J by 1 base, with 12 bases between the two germline ends. CDR3 loop: CASSFRGGGNTEAFF. CDR3 DNA: TGTGCCAGCAGCTTCCGAGGAGGTGGGAACACTGAAGCTTTCTTT.

In its sample, this clonotype was seen a few times. This chain connects TRBV6-5 to TRBJ2-1; 13 bases map to TRBD2. Germline V CDR1 and CDR2: MNHEY, SVGAGI. V dropped 2 bases and J dropped 8; count of bases not matched to a gene: 3. CDR3 length: 15 amino acids. The CDR3 DNA reads as TGTGCCAGCAGTTACGGGACTAGCGGGATGTATGAGCAGTTCTTC. Translated, it gives CASSYGTSGMYEQFF.

This rearrangement joins TRBV20-1 to TRBJ2-1, with D unclear. Trimming shortened V by 3 bases and J by 2 bases, and 11 bases separated the two germline ends. The CDR3 is 14 residues long. The germline CDR1 and CDR2 sequences are DFQATT and SNEGSKA (reference sequence). The CDR3 loop reads CSASGRRAYNEQFF. The CDR3 DNA sequence: TGCAGTGCTAGTGGGCGTCGGGCCTACAATGAGCAGTTCTTC.

The CDR3 sequence: CATDGSNRTEAFF. Here the CDR3 DNA reads TGTGCCACCGATGGGTCGAATCGCACTGAAGCTTTCTTT. V gene TRBV12-3 or TRBV12-4 combines with J gene TRBJ1-1; D uncertain. The CDR3 is 13 amino acids. Trimming shortened V by 10 bases and J by 4 bases, and 16 bases separated the two germline ends.

The count of this clonotype is one. The chain links TRBV20-1 to TRBJ2-1; D may be TRBD1 (6 bases). The CDR3 is 16 residues long. CDR1 is DFQATT and CDR2 is SNEGSKA in the germline V gene (reference sequence). The V end lost 5 bases, the J end lost 0 bases, and 17 bases lay between the germline ends. The CDR3 loop reads CSAGGLQGSSYNEQFF. CDR3 in DNA: TGCAGTGCTGGAGGCTTACAGGGCAGCTCCTACAATGAGCAGTTCTTC.

This clonotype was found a few times. This chain uses TRBV20-1 with TRBJ2-1, with 8 bases that match TRBD2. Germline CDR1 is DFQATT and CDR2 is SNEGSKA (reference sequence). J gave up 7 bases and V 1 base, and 6 bases lay outside the gene matches. The CDR3 is 14 amino acids. CDR3 DNA: TGCAGTGCTAGAGCGGGACTAGGAGTGAATGAGCAGTTCTTC. Amino acid sequence: CSARAGLGVNEQFF.

This clonotype was counted only a few times. CDR3 sequence reads: CASSVTGTGYEQYF. The CDR3 nucleotides are TGTGCCAGCAGCGTAACCGGGACAGGCTACGAGCAGTACTTC. V usage is TRBV9 and J usage is TRBJ2-7; TRBD1 matches 8 bases. There are 14 residues in the CDR3. Trimming took 1 base from V and 3 from J; bases not matched to a gene: 3. CDR1 SGDLS and CDR2 YYNGEE come from the germline V gene.

V and J are TRBV12-3 or TRBV12-4 and TRBJ2-1; 8 bases map to TRBD2. Unmatched junction bases numbered 19, after V lost 5 bases and J lost 10 bases. The CDR3 covers 17 residues. The DNA of the CDR3 is TGTGCCAGCAGTATCGGAGACCAGGGACTAGTCAAGGGCGAGCAGTTCTTC. Residues: CASSIGDQGLVKGEQFF.

The V and J genes are TRBV29-1 and TRBJ2-3; D unresolved. The germline V gene has CDR1 SQVTM and CDR2 ANQGSEA. The CDR3 extends over 15 amino acids. V was cut by 6 bases and J by 0 bases, with 16 bases left in between. In nucleotides, the CDR3 is TGCAGCGTCCCCCCACCAACTGCTAGCACAGATACGCAGTATTTT. It encodes CSVPPPTASTDTQYF.

This clonotype was observed a few times. A much larger clone differs by one base, so this may be a read error. The chain joins TRBV20-1 to TRBJ1-1, with D perhaps matching TRBD1 (5 bases). The length of the CDR3 is 15 residues. Per germline, CDR1 DFQATT and CDR2 SNEGSKA (reference sequence). The germline V and J ends were trimmed by 3 bases and 4 bases, with 18 bases remaining between them. The DNA for the CDR3 is TGCAGTGCTAGTGGGGCCAGGGCTGTGGGCACTGAAGCTTTCTTT. The encoded protein is CSASGARAVGTEAFF.

The chain is built from TRBV6-2 or TRBV6-3 and TRBJ2-3; no clear D. V was clipped by 2 bases and J by 6 bases, with 12 bases between them. CDR1 and CDR2 (germline): MNHEY, SVGEGT. The CDR3 is 14 residues long. In DNA form, the CDR3 reads TGTGCCAGCAGTTACCGTAGACATGGGGATACGCAGTATTTT. Its protein product is CASSYRRHGDTQYF.

A few counts support this clonotype. The genes are TRBV5-1 and TRBJ2-5; tentative D call: TRBD2 (5 bases). CDR1 and CDR2 from the germline V gene are SGHRS and YFSETQ. This CDR3 region has 16 residues. Trimming left V 0 bases short and J 4 bases short, with 16 bases between. CDR3 coding DNA: TGCGCCAGCAGCTTGGAGCTGGGGAGAAGAGGAGAGACCCAGTACTTC. Translating gives CASSLELGRRGETQYF.

The sample holds a few counts of this clonotype. The chain links TRBV6-1 to TRBJ1-1; no clear D. There are 10 residues in the CDR3. Per germline, CDR1 MNHNS and CDR2 SASEGT. The V end lost 8 bases, the J end lost 7 bases, and 8 bases lay between the germline ends. Written as DNA, the CDR3 is TGTGCCAGCCGACGGCTTGAAGCTTTCTTT. Amino acid sequence: CASRRLEAFF.

This sequence joins TRBV4-3 and TRBJ2-3; the D gene is possibly TRBD1 (5 bases). Germline V gene data show CDR1 as LGHNA and CDR2 as YSLEER. Trimming pared 1 base from V and 0 bases from J, leaving 17 bases between. This CDR3 comprises 18 residues. The CDR3 nucleotides read TGCGCCAGCAGCCAAGTTATGGGTACAGGTACTAGCACAGATACGCAGTATTTT. This encodes CASSQVMGTGTSTDTQYF.

This clonotype was detected ten times or more. V and J are TRBV7-2 and TRBJ2-7, with a tentative D call TRBD1 (6 bases). The J call is uncertain, as TRBJ2-5 better fits the DNA end. Germline-derived CDR1 and CDR2 are SGHTA and FQGNSA. The CDR3 runs 13 residues. CDR3 in amino acids: CASSRNRDGTQYF. The CDR3 nucleotides are TGTGCCAGCAGCCGGAACAGGGATGGGACCCAGTACTTC.

This clonotype has ten or more counts. This rearrangement joins TRBV20-1 to TRBJ2-5; 8 bases align to TRBD2. V shed 5 bases and J 2 bases; nucleotides not matched to a gene: 10. The germline CDR1 and CDR2 sequences are DFQATT and SNEGSKA (reference sequence). There are 15 residues in the CDR3. DNA for the CDR3: TGCAGTGCTCCACGGGGGGGCGTGACTCAAGAGACCCAGTACTTC. Translating it yields CSAPRGGVTQETQYF.

This clonotype was picked up a small number of times. This chain uses TRBV10-3 with TRBJ1-5; D not certain. The V and J ends lost 3 bases and 0 bases respectively, with 6 bases between them. Germline CDR1 ENHRY, CDR2 SYGVKD. The CDR3 runs 14 residues. The CDR3 reads CAISELDSNQPQHF. The CDR3 nucleotides read TGTGCCATCAGTGAATTGGATAGCAATCAGCCCCAGCATTTT.

The gene calls are TRBV3-1 and TRBJ2-3; TRBD1 or TRBD2 may be the D gene (6 bases each). V was trimmed by 5 bases and J by 1 base, leaving 16 bases between them. The CDR3 extends over 16 amino acids. The germline V gene encodes CDR1 LGHDT and CDR2 YNNKEL (reference sequence). The CDR3 nucleotides are TGTGCCAGCAGCTTACAGGGAGGCACAGGCACAGATACGCAGTATTTT. As protein: CASSLQGGTGTDTQYF.

In regard to this clonotype: This may come from a read error, since a much larger clone is one base off. The chain carries TRBV2 and TRBJ2-7, with 10 bases that match TRBD1. Trimming at V came to 6 bases and at J to 5 bases, leaving 7 bases not matched to a gene. CDR3 length equals 14 residues. Germline CDR1 reads SNHLY; CDR2 reads FYNNEI. The CDR3 is CASRRTGGAHEQYF. CDR3 coding DNA: TGTGCCAGCAGAAGGACAGGGGGTGCCCACGAGCAGTACTTC.

CDR3 sequence: CATSDRTSPHGELFF. CDR3 nucleotides: TGTGCCACCAGTGATAGGACTAGCCCCCACGGGGAGCTGTTTTTT. This chain uses TRBV24-1 with TRBJ2-2; 8 nucleotides match TRBD2. The CDR3 is 15 residues long. The junction had 6 bases not matched to a gene; V was cut back by 3 bases and J by 7 bases. Germline V gene data show CDR1 as KGHDR and CDR2 as SFDVKD.

Only a few counts were recorded for this clonotype. The chain employs TRBV29-1 and TRBJ2-1, with D perhaps matching TRBD2 (6 bases). CDR1 and CDR2 from the germline V gene are SQVTM and ANQGSEA. The CDR3 extends over 16 amino acids. V was clipped by 6 bases and J by 0 bases, with 18 bases between them. The CDR3 DNA sequence: TGCAGCGTGAAGGAGGGAACTAGAAACTCCTACAATGAGCAGTTCTTC. This encodes CSVKEGTRNSYNEQFF.

This clonotype has a count of ten or more. J is TRBJ2-7 and V is TRBV27; maybe TRBD2 (6 bases). This CDR3 comprises 14 residues. Germline V gene lookup returns CDR1 MNHEY and CDR2 SMNVEV (reference sequence). V shed 2 bases and J shed 5 bases, with 13 bases lying between them. CDR3 sequence reads: CASSLGGSAHEQYF. Written as DNA, the CDR3 is TGTGCCAGCAGTTTAGGGGGGAGCGCCCACGAGCAGTACTTC.

This clonotype was found a few times. The chain links TRBV6-2 or TRBV6-3 to TRBJ1-2, with TRBD1 matching 8 bases. Trimming at V came to 4 bases and at J to 8 bases, leaving 9 bases not matched to a gene. Germline CDR1 reads MNHEY; CDR2 reads SVGEGT. CDR3 length equals 14 residues. In nucleotides, the CDR3 is TGTGCCAGCAGTTGGACCGGGACAGGCGGCGGCTACACCTTC. Amino acids: CASSWTGTGGGYTF.